This T cell receptor (beta chain) was sequenced in a study of blood T cell repertoires in COVID-19 (dated by TCRdb to 2018 to 2021). Broadly, across the study: Collaborator samples came from the United States, Italy and Spain and covered acute and convalescent phases of COVID-19. The material from the prospective study consisted of cDNA or gDNA derived from T cells, B-cell-depleted T cells, or PBMCs. Subjects who had been exposed to COVID-19, were actively infected with it, or had recovered from it provided the deeply sampled blood TCRbeta repertoires that made up the dataset. The repertoires were released in a freely available public database intended as a resource for research on the immune response to SARS-CoV-2. Samples were obtained from the ongoing ImmuneRACE study (first 160 participants) and from 1,000 to 1,500 subjects provided by 6 global collaborators. The sample metadata nearly always contained a de-identified subject ID, COVID-19 status, age in years and sex. HLA class I and class II types, where available, came from metadata supplied by the sample provider rather than from assay-based typing. On the study overall, not on this receptor specifically: The amount of clinical and demographic metadata varied by source and participant and was provided uncurated.

The immunoSEQ Assay, a bias-controlled multiplex PCR, was used to amplify TCRbeta CDR3 regions from genomic DNA. As for the authors' bioinformatics: The number of nucleated cells in each sample was estimated by amplification of reference gene primers within the assay. To quantify the absolute abundance of each unique TCRbeta CDR3 rearrangement, sequence reads were collapsed and filtered. For each sample, productive Simpson clonality was calculated by taking the square root of Simpson's diversity index across productive rearrangements. The source is immuneACCESS, and TCRdb retained only in-frame sequences with V and J called. Part of the clones is not carried over; for the studies checked, unresolved V genes explain less than half of this, and the remainder is unexplained. From that table come the V and J calls and clone size; the DNA was used to work out D and trimming. The sample has around 180,000 clones on record, 86% of them singletons. Approximately 2.9% of the sample goes to the ten largest clones.

A single count supports this clone. Its target antigen remains unknown. No base quality values were provided; no much bigger clone lies one nucleotide off. The CDR3 runs 17 amino acids, cysteine and phenylalanine included. The retained sequence is limited to the CDR3, 51 bases, with the frame set at the first base. The germline V gene (reference sequence) provides CDR1 LNHDA and CDR2 SQIVND. The trim is 0 bases for V and 3 bases for J, with a gap of 15 bases between the germline ends. The collaborating institutions used their own protocols to collect whole blood in K2EDTA tubes. For TCRbeta analysis, collaborators shipped samples as frozen whole blood, isolated PBMCs, or DNA extracted from either of those sample types.

The sequenced material came from peripheral blood. The clonotype was recovered from a young woman with active or convalescent COVID-19. The chain uses TRBV19 and TRBJ2-1; a weak D assignment points to TRBD1 (8 bases agree). The CDR3 is CASSIDRTGRVYNEQFF. The DNA is as follows: TGTGCCAGTAGTATAGATCGGACAGGGAGGGTCTACAATGAGCAGTTCTTC.